This T cell receptor (beta chain) was captured by sequencing in a study of cytomegalovirus exposure and HLA in healthy donors. The overall study: Across roughly 400 genotyped donors, over 70% landed in the Caucasian-associated ancestry cluster. Study observations and caveats: Across donors, sequencing depth was assumed by presence/absence analyses to be roughly uniform.

Germline V CDR1 and CDR2: SGHNT, YYREEE (reference sequence). This CDR3 is 14 amino acids long. Trimming took 4 bases from V and 2 from J; bases not matched to a gene: 5. PCR was performed using 60 Vbeta and 13 Jbeta primers. Here immunoSEQ multiplex PCR was the method, and the copy in TCRdb shows in-frame clones only, minus some. The repertoire holds roughly 290,000 clones, with over 85% as singletons. In the case of this clone: Its target is unknown.

Sequencing input: PBMCs. The V gene is TRBV5-4, the J gene TRBJ1-1; 7 nucleotides match TRBD1. The source is a young woman in good health and CMV-seronegative. The chain's CDR3 is CASSRGQINTEAFF. CDR3 DNA: TGTGCCAGCAGCAGGGGACAGATCAACACTGAAGCTTTCTTT.